These T cell receptor beta chains were read from a single sample in a study of regulatory T cells in long-lasting Graves disease. TCRdb processed the multiplex PCR reads anew with MiXCR; each CDR3 protein has one entry. The sample holds a few hundred thousand distinct CDR3 sequences; about 15% are singletons and the top ten take roughly 7.7%. A further study also used this sample, focusing on T cells in Graves' hyperthyroidism and ophthalmopathy.

The sequencing here drew on peripheral blood mononuclear cells (PBMCs), taken at new diagnosis, from a patient treated with antithyroid drugs. The receptors were sampled from a woman between 40 and 55 years old with Graves disease. Both conserved end residues are part of each CDR3. D genes are given only for firm matches. Some rows mark clone size as missing; the rest say once, few, many or name a class of expanded clone.

CDR3 DNA	CDR3 protein	clone size	D gene	J gene	V gene
TGTGCCAGCGCCCCCCGGTGGGCTAGCTCCTACAATGAGCAGTTCTTC	CASAPRWASSYNEQFF	many	.	TRBJ2-1	TRBV12-3/TRBV12-4
TGTGCCAGTTCGGCGGGAGGGTACGGGCAGTACTTC	CASSAGGYGQYF	.	TRBD2	TRBJ2-7	TRBV9
TGTGCCAGCAGTCCACTAACAGGGGTTTGGGACTATGGCTACACCTTC	CASSPLTGVWDYGYTF	many	TRBD1	TRBJ1-2	TRBV28
TGTGCCAGTACAGGGGGCGGTTTAGCTGAAGCTTTCTTT	CASTGGGLAEAFF	many	TRBD1	TRBJ1-1	TRBV5-4
TGTGCCAGCAGCCCGCGGGATATCACAGATACGCAGTATTTT	CASSPRDITDTQYF	many	.	TRBJ2-3	TRBV3-1
TGTGCCACCAGCAGAGAGTCTGGGAGCGGTTCACCCCTCCACTTT	CATSRESGSGSPLHF	many	.	TRBJ1-6	TRBV15
TGTGCCAGCACTCCGGGACTTCGCACAGATACGCAGTATTTT	CASTPGLRTDTQYF	many	.	TRBJ2-3	TRBV28
TGTGCCACCAGTGATTCTTCCGGGAACTATGGCTACACCTTC	CATSDSSGNYGYTF	few	.	TRBJ1-2	TRBV24-1
TGTGCCAGCGGCAGACAGATGTTTGCAACTAATGAAAAACTGTTTTTT	CASGRQMFATNEKLFF	medium-sized	.	TRBJ1-4	TRBV7-8
TGTGCTACCTCGGGGAACACCGGGGAGCTGTTTTTT	CATSGNTGELFF	.	.	TRBJ2-2	TRBV15
TGTGCCAGCGGGATGGGGCGGGAGGGCTACGAGCAGTACTTC	CASGMGREGYEQYF	many	TRBD2	TRBJ2-7	TRBV11-2
TGTGCCAGCAGCTTAGTCATCCTAGCGGAGGGTGTAGATACGCAGTATTTT	CASSLVILAEGVDTQYF	few	TRBD2	TRBJ2-3	TRBV7-2
TGTGCCTGCATGGCGGGGAACACTGAAGCTTTCTTT	CACMAGNTEAFF	.	.	TRBJ1-1	TRBV6-1
TGTGCCAGCAGCTTAGGCCTAGCGGGAGCGGATGAGCAGTTCTTC	CASSLGLAGADEQFF	few	TRBD2	TRBJ2-1	TRBV7-9
TGTGCCAGCAGCTTAGACAGTAATGAAAAACTGTTTTTT	CASSLDSNEKLFF	many	.	TRBJ1-4	TRBV7-6
TGTGCCAGCAGTCACGAGCGGGGGTTCTACAATGAGCAGTTCTTC	CASSHERGFYNEQFF	many	TRBD2	TRBJ2-1	TRBV12-3/TRBV12-4
TGTGCCAGCACCACAGGTGGCCCAGGGCCCCAGCATTTT	CASTTGGPGPQHF	many	.	TRBJ1-5	TRBV2